Listed below are T cell receptor beta chains from one sample, sequenced in a study of CD8 T cells in ankylosing spondylitis. One entry per CDR3 protein, called by TCRdb with MiXCR from the 5' RACE reads. The sample shows more than 300,000 distinct CDR3 sequences, 8% of them seen only once. The sequenced material came from blood, either unsorted or a sorted T cell fraction (not recorded which). The receptor set was obtained from a male donor with ankylosing spondylitis. The CDR3 runs from the conserved cysteine through the conserved F or W. The D gene is left open where the match is weak. Expanded clones get a size class; other rows say once, few or many, or leave the size out.

d_gene	abundance	v_gene	j_gene	CDR3aa
TRBD2	few	TRBV18	TRBJ2-1	CASSPPTSGRAGHEQFF
NA	few	TRBV28	TRBJ2-3	CASSLGSRSTDTQYF
NA	few	TRBV2	TRBJ2-1	CARGGQSTYNEQFF
TRBD1	NA	TRBV7-9	TRBJ1-5	CASSLSDRGNQPQHF
TRBD1	many	TRBV28	TRBJ1-5	CASSSGQGGANQPQHF
NA	many	TRBV6-1	TRBJ1-1	CASSATVGVWTEAFF
TRBD1	many	TRBV5-1	TRBJ1-2	CASSLEGQLYGYTF
NA	many	TRBV3-1	TRBJ1-5	CASSLMVDQPQHF
NA	NA	TRBV18	TRBJ1-5	CASSQETGTNGAPQHF
NA	NA	TRBV7-9	TRBJ2-3	CASNRGGTDTQYF
NA	NA	TRBV6-6	TRBJ1-2	CASSSFNSFGYTF
NA	few	TRBV11-3	TRBJ2-7	CASTPQRGGSYEQYF
NA	NA	TRBV12-3/TRBV12-4	TRBJ1-2	CASSTVGLSYGYTF
TRBD1	few	TRBV10-3	TRBJ2-7	CAISGQEQLYEQYF
TRBD2	many	TRBV29-1	TRBJ2-7	CSVVAGGAYEQYF
TRBD2	NA	TRBV28	TRBJ2-2	CASSLYAPSGRPRTGELFF
NA	many	TRBV5-1	TRBJ1-4	CASSLGQWTEKLFF
TRBD1	few	TRBV7-2	TRBJ2-5	CASSKDRGRETQYF
TRBD1	NA	TRBV20-1	TRBJ2-7	CSAGTGGSYEQYF
TRBD2	few	TRBV9	TRBJ2-7	CASSVDAGVMGEQYF
NA	NA	TRBV12-3/TRBV12-4	TRBJ2-3	CASSGSLGGSDTQYF
TRBD2	few	TRBV4-2	TRBJ2-5	CASSRGLAEQETQYF
NA	few	TRBV3-1	TRBJ2-1	CASSQDLVGNEQFF
NA	few	TRBV7-6	TRBJ2-7	CASSLMRGEQYF
TRBD1	few	TRBV27	TRBJ2-2	CASSFGTGGTGELFF
TRBD1	NA	TRBV30	TRBJ1-2	CAWSVPRTGYNYGYTF
TRBD2	few	TRBV6-2/TRBV6-3	TRBJ2-1	CASSTSLGTRQFF
TRBD1	NA	TRBV18	TRBJ2-2	CASSPSTGRGTGELFF
NA	many	TRBV27	TRBJ1-2	CASSVQGLGGYTF
TRBD2	few	TRBV5-1	TRBJ2-7	CASSLRSLAGVYEQYF
TRBD2	many	TRBV29-1	TRBJ2-1	CSDRGLREGSNEQFF
TRBD2	few	TRBV3-1	TRBJ2-3	CASSLGLAGYTQYF